This TCR beta chain was captured by sequencing in a study of CD8+CD57+ T cells in acquired aplastic anemia. Study-level results: Shared by patients and controls, 25 to 30 CD8+ CDR3s were abundant in patients.

The use of genomic DNA as template underpinned the TCR beta VDJ and CDR3 profiling. TCRdb re-called the reads through MiXCR, storing one row per CDR3 protein. In the table there are about 190,000 distinct CDR3 sequences, approximately 52% of which are singletons. Turning to this clonotype: Its cognate antigen is unknown.

The germline gives CDR1 KGHSH, CDR2 LQKENI. CDR3 size: 15 residues. With 5 bases removed from V and 5 bases from J, the gap between germline ends came to 16 bases. The J gene is TRBJ1-5, the V gene TRBV18; D not certain. This clonotype was sampled from a human donor in good health, serving as a control. The sequenced sample consisted of sorted CD4+, CD8+, or CD8+CD57+ T cells (not recorded which) from PBMCs. CDR3 coding DNA: TGTGCCAGCTCAGAGGGCCGAAGCACTTATCAGCCCCAGCATTTT. It translates to CASSEGRSTYQPQHF.